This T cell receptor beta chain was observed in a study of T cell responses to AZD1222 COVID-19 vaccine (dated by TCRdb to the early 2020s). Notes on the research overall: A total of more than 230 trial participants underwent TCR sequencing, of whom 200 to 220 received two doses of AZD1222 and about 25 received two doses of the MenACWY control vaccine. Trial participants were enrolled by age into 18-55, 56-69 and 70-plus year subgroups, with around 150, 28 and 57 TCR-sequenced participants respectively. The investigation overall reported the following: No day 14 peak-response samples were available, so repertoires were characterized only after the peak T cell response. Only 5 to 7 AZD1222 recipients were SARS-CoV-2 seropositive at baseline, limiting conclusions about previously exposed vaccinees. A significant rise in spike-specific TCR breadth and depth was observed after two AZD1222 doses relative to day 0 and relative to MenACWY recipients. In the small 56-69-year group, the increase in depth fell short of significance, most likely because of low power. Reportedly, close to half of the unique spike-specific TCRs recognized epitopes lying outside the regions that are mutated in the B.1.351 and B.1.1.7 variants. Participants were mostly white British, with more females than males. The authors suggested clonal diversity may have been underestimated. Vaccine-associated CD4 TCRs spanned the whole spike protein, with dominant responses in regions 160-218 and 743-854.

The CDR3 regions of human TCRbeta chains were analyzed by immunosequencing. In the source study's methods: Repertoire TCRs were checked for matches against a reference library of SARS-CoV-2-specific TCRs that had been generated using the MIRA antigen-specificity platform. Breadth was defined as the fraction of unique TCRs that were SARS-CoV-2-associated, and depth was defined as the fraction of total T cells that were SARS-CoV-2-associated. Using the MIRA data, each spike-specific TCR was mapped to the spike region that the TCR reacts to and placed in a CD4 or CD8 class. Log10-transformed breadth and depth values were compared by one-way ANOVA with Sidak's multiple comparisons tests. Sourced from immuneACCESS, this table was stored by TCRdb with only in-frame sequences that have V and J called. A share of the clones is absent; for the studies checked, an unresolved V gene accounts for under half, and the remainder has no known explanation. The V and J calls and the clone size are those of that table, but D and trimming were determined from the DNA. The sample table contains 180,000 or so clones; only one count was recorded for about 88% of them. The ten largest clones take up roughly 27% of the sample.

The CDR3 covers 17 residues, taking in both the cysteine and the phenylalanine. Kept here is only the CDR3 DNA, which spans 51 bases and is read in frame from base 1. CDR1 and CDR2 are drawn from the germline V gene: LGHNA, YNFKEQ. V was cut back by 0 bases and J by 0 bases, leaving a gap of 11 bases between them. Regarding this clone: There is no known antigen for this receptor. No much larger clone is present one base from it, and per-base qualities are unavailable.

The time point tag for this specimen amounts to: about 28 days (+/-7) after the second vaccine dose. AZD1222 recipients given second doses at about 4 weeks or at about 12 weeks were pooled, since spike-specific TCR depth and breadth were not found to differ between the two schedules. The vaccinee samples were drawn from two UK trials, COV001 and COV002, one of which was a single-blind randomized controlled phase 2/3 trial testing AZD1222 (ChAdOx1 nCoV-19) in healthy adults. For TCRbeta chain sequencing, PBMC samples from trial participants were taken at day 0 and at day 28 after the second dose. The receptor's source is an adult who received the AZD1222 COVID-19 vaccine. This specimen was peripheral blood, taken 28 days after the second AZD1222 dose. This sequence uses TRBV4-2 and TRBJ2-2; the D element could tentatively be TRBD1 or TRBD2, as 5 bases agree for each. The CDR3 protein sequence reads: CASSQEVTAANTGELFF. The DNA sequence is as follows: TGTGCCAGCAGCCAAGAAGTGACAGCGGCGAACACCGGGGAGCTGTTTTTT.